The 27 T cell receptor beta chains presented below share a single source sample, sequenced in a study of cytomegalovirus exposure and HLA in healthy donors. Primers for the PCR totalled 60 Vbeta and 13 Jbeta. The assay was immunoSEQ multiplex PCR, and TCRdb's table has in-frame clones only and misses some. Of about 130,000 clones listed, 70% to 90% are singletons. The material sequenced was PBMCs. These receptor sequences come from a woman aged 40 to 49 in good health and CMV-seropositive.

This chain uses TRBV5-1 with TRBJ1-4; 7 nucleotides line up with TRBD1. Germline V CDR1 and CDR2: SGHRS, YFSETQ. J lost 0 bases, V lost 4 bases, and 9 bases had no gene match. The CDR3 sequence is 17 residues long. The CDR3 spells CASSLGQRITTNEKLFF. The CDR3 nucleotides read TGCGCCAGCAGCCTGGGACAGCGAATAACAACTAATGAAAAACTGTTTTTT.

V and J are TRBV4-3 and TRBJ2-1, with 8 positions matching TRBD2. Germline V gene data show CDR1 as LGHNA and CDR2 as YSLEER. V was clipped by 1 base and J by 5 bases; unmatched bases: 16. The CDR3 consists of 19 residues. This CDR3 is CASSQGPTKRGLGHNEQFF. CDR3 coding DNA: TGCGCCAGCAGCCAAGGTCCAACCAAAAGGGGACTAGGTCACAATGAGCAGTTCTTC.

This rearrangement joins TRBV6-1 to TRBJ2-5; 8 nucleotides align to TRBD1. The J call is uncertain, as TRBJ2-7 better fits the DNA end. Germline assignment: CDR1 MNHNS and CDR2 SASEGT. This CDR3 region has 15 residues. Here the CDR3 DNA reads TGTGCCGGGGGACAGGACCTTAATTCCTTCTACGAGCAGTACTTC. The encoded protein is CAGGQDLNSFYEQYF.

The chain has TRBV27 and TRBJ2-7, with a possible D match to TRBD2 (5 bases). CDR1 and CDR2 (germline): MNHEY, SMNVEV (reference sequence). With 3 bases removed from V and 2 bases from J, the gap between germline ends came to 11 bases. The CDR3 is 14 amino acids. CDR3 protein: CASSFSGFAYEQYF. The CDR3 nucleotides are TGTGCCAGCAGTTTCAGCGGCTTTGCCTACGAGCAGTACTTC.

The CDR3 coding sequence is TGTGCCAGCAGCCCGCGACAGGGGAGCAATTCACCCCTCCACTTT. This translates into CASSPRQGSNSPLHF. The chain is built from TRBV11-2 and TRBJ1-6; the match to TRBD1 covers 8 bases. This CDR3 is 15 amino acids long. The ends lost 5 bases at V and 7 bases at J; junction bases unmatched: 7. The germline V gene encodes CDR1 SGHAT and CDR2 FQNNGV. Complete variable domain (other parts from reference TRBV11-2 and TRBJ1-6): EAGVAQSPRYKIIEKRQSVAFWCNPISGHATLYWYQQILGQGPKLLIQFQNNGVVDDSQLPKDRFSAERLKGVDSTLKIQPAKLEDSAVYLCASSPRQGSNSPLHFGNGTRLTVT.

The gene calls are TRBV5-5 and TRBJ1-3; 7 bases match TRBD1. The CDR3 is 17 residues long. J was trimmed by 0 bases and V by 1 base; bases with no gene match: 7. The germline CDR1 and CDR2 sequences are SGHKS and YYEKEE (reference sequence). The CDR3 DNA follows: TGTGCCAGCAGCTTGCGACACTCAGGGGGCTCTGGAAACACCATATATTTT. It encodes CASSLRHSGGSGNTIYF.

This clone was detected only once. This rearrangement joins TRBV7-2 to TRBJ2-5; TRBD2 aligns across 9 bases. Germline trimming cut 3 bases from V and 5 bases from J; bases unmatched to any gene: 10. Germline V gene data show CDR1 as SGHTA and CDR2 as FQGNSA. The CDR3 contains 16 residues. For the CDR3, the DNA is TGTGCCAGCAGCTTCACGGCGGGAGGGCCGTTTGAGACCCAGTACTTC. As protein: CASSFTAGGPFETQYF. Full variable domain (remainder filled in from reference TRBV7-2 and TRBJ2-5): GAGVSQSPSNKVTEKGKDVELRCDPISGHTALYWYRQSLGQGLEFLIYFQGNSAPDKSGLPSDRFSAERTGGSVSTLTIQRTQQEDSAVYLCASSFTAGGPFETQYFGPGTRLLVL.

The rearrangement uses TRBV18 and TRBJ2-7; TRBD2 is a possible D gene (7 bases). With 0 bases removed from V and 3 bases from J, the gap between germline ends came to 12 bases. The germline V gene encodes CDR1 KGHSH and CDR2 LQKENI. The CDR3 loop spans 15 amino acids. CDR3 DNA: TGTGCCAGCTCACCACCGAAGGGGGGGGACTACGAGCAGTACTTC. Its translation is CASSPPKGGDYEQYF.

In its sample, this clone was seen once. The chain couples TRBV30 to TRBJ1-5, with D maybe TRBD1 (6 bases). Trimming stripped 2 bases from V and 0 bases from J, with 17 bases between. The CDR3 has 17 amino acids. Germline lookup yields CDR1 GTSNPN and CDR2 SVGIG (reference sequence). The CDR3 protein is CAWSPSGTSYSNQPQHF. DNA of the CDR3: TGTGCCTGGAGTCCCTCCGGGACAAGTTATAGCAATCAGCCCCAGCATTTT.

Written as DNA, the CDR3 is TGTGCCAGCCGAGAACAGGCTCCAAGCGATAACAATGAGCAGTTCTTC. Encoded protein: CASREQAPSDNNEQFF. The gene calls are TRBV27 and TRBJ2-1; D may be TRBD1 (5 bases). The CDR3 loop spans 16 amino acids. CDR1 and CDR2 from the germline V gene are MNHEY and SMNVEV (reference sequence). V lost 8 bases, J lost 5 bases, and 22 bases lay in between.

CDR3 bases: TGTGCCAGTAGTATACGACTAGCGGACAATGAGCAGTTCTTC. Residues: CASSIRLADNEQFF. This chain connects TRBV19 to TRBJ2-1; 9 bases are a match to TRBD2. The CDR3 covers 14 residues. Germline trimming cut 2 bases from V and 5 bases from J; bases unmatched to any gene: 1. Germline-derived CDR1 and CDR2 are LNHDA and SQIVND (reference sequence). Full variable domain (missing parts from reference TRBV19 and TRBJ2-1): DGGITQSPKYLFRKEGQNVTLSCEQNLNHDAMYWYRQDPGQGLRLIYYSQIVNDFQKGDIAEGYSVSREKKESFPLTVTSAQKNPTAFYLCASSIRLADNEQFFGPGTRLTVL.

The chain carries TRBV2 and TRBJ2-3, with 14 bases that match TRBD2. CDR3 length: 19 residues. V shed 6 bases, J shed 4 bases, and the junction held 15 bases outside the gene matches. Germline CDR1 and CDR2: SNHLY and FYNNEI. CDR3 nucleotides: TGTGCCAGCAGGGTGGGACTAGCGGGGGAGTCTTACTCTCCAGATACGCAGTATTTT. It yields the protein CASRVGLAGESYSPDTQYF.

The chain recombines TRBV29-1 with TRBJ2-5; 7 nucleotides line up with TRBD1. Germline V gene lookup returns CDR1 SQVTM and CDR2 ANQGSEA. After removal of 7 bases from V and 4 bases from J, the junction contained 15 bases not matched to a gene. The length of the CDR3 is 15 residues. CDR3 sequence: CSGYSITGERETQYF. The CDR3 nucleotides are TGCAGCGGCTACTCAATAACAGGGGAGCGAGAGACCCAGTACTTC.

V is TRBV25-1 and J is TRBJ1-4; 7 positions match TRBD1. The CDR3 length is 15 residues. J gave up 8 bases and V 5 bases, and 11 bases lay outside the gene matches. Germline values: CDR1 MGHDK, CDR2 SYGVNS. CDR3 amino acids: CASSSPTGYSEKLFF. DNA for the CDR3: TGTGCCAGCAGTAGTCCGACAGGGTATTCGGAAAAACTGTTTTTT.

The genes are TRBV7-6 and TRBJ2-1; 9 nucleotides agree with TRBD2. V dropped 3 bases and J dropped 7; count of bases not matched to a gene: 13. The germline V gene encodes CDR1 SGHVS and CDR2 FNYEAQ. This CDR3 region has 17 residues. CDR3 in DNA: TGTGCCAGCAGCTTCCATTTTCTAGCGGGAAGATCAAATGAGCAGTTCTTC. Translation gives CASSFHFLAGRSNEQFF.

The CDR3 region has the DNA TGTGCCAGCAGCTTAAGTGGGCGGGGAGGCTATGGCTACACCTTC. This translates into CASSLSGRGGYGYTF. The chain recombines TRBV7-9 with TRBJ1-2; D gene ambiguous. V was cut by 2 bases and J by 4 bases, with 14 bases left in between. This CDR3 contains 15 residues. Germline CDR1 and CDR2: SEHNR and FQNEAQ (reference sequence).

The gene calls are TRBV6-1 and TRBJ2-3; D not resolved. The CDR3 runs to 14 residues. V lost 8 bases and J lost 4, with 16 bases in between. Germline CDR1 is MNHNS and CDR2 is SASEGT. CDR3 amino acids: CASGPLKWADTQYF. The DNA for the CDR3 is TGTGCCAGCGGGCCTCTCAAATGGGCAGATACGCAGTATTTT.

The chain couples TRBV30 to TRBJ1-5, with D perhaps TRBD1 (6 bases). This CDR3 contains 13 residues. CDR1 and CDR2 (germline): GTSNPN, SVGIG (reference sequence). V was pared by 5 bases and J by 7 bases, with 15 bases between. CDR3 DNA sequence: TGTGCCTGGGAACAGGGTCCTGGACAGCCCCAGCATTTT. It encodes CAWEQGPGQPQHF. The full variable domain, in which reference TRBV30 and TRBJ1-5 provide the parts outside the CDR3, is SQTIHQWPATLVQPVGSPLSLECTVEGTSNPNLYWYRQAAGRGLQLLFYSVGIGQISSEVPQNLSASRPQDRQFILSSKKLLLSDSGFYLCAWEQGPGQPQHFGDGTRLSIL.

The J gene is TRBJ1-6, the V gene TRBV4-1, with TRBD1 as a possible D gene (6 bases). V lost 4 bases to trimming and J lost 6 bases, with 13 bases between them. Germline lookup yields CDR1 MGHRA and CDR2 YSYEKL. The CDR3 is made up of 15 amino acids. In DNA form, the CDR3 reads TGCGCCAGCAGCCCACAGGGATCGGGTAATTCACCCCTCCACTTT. Amino acids: CASSPQGSGNSPLHF.

This clone was observed once. The V call is TRBV9, the J call TRBJ2-1; TRBD2 is a possible D gene (5 bases). The germline V gene has CDR1 SGDLS and CDR2 YYNGEE. Trimming took 0 bases from V and 0 from J, leaving 10 bases between them. The CDR3 totals 16 residues. Here the CDR3 reads CASSVVGVSSYNEQFF. The CDR3 DNA is TGTGCCAGCAGCGTAGTCGGGGTCAGCTCCTACAATGAGCAGTTCTTC.

The chain joins TRBV29-1 to TRBJ2-7; 11 bases line up with TRBD2. J was trimmed by 0 bases and V by 7 bases; bases with no gene match: 8. Germline V gene lookup returns CDR1 SQVTM and CDR2 ANQGSEA. The CDR3 has 15 amino acids. This chain's CDR3 is CSAEGLADSSYEQYF. The CDR3 DNA sequence: TGCAGCGCCGAGGGACTAGCGGATAGCTCCTACGAGCAGTACTTC.

The chain recombines TRBV2 with TRBJ2-2; 14 bases are shared with TRBD2. V lost 5 bases to trimming and J lost 2 bases; unmatched junction nucleotides: 7. Germline V gives CDR1 SNHLY, CDR2 FYNNEI. This CDR3 comprises 18 residues. CDR3 amino acids: CASSHGLAGGSNTGELFF. The CDR3 DNA sequence: TGTGCCAGCAGTCATGGACTAGCGGGGGGTTCTAACACCGGGGAGCTGTTTTTT.

The chain is built from TRBV18 and TRBJ1-1; D might be TRBD1 (6 bases). V was shortened by 3 bases and J by 0 bases, with 11 bases between the two germline ends. Germline V gene lookup returns CDR1 KGHSH and CDR2 LQKENI. This CDR3 is built from 15 residues. The CDR3 sequence is CASSPLDRMNTEAFF. DNA of the CDR3: TGTGCCAGCTCACCCCTGGACAGAATGAACACTGAAGCTTTCTTT.

The rearrangement links TRBV6-5 to TRBJ1-1; the D is unclear. The V gene's germline CDR1 is MNHEY and CDR2 SVGAGI. V was clipped by 5 bases and J by 3 bases, with 10 bases between them. The CDR3 is made up of 13 amino acids. This CDR3 reads CASSPQSHTEAFF. DNA for the CDR3: TGTGCCAGCAGTCCACAGAGTCACACTGAAGCTTTCTTT.

This chain uses TRBV5-1 with TRBJ2-3; 10 bases are shared with TRBD2. Germline-derived CDR1 and CDR2 are SGHRS and YFSETQ. This CDR3 is built from 17 residues. Trimming cost V 0 bases and J 1 base; bases outside gene matches: 5. The CDR3: CASSLGITSGGTDTQYF. The CDR3 nucleotides are TGCGCCAGCAGCTTGGGGATTACTAGCGGGGGCACAGATACGCAGTATTTT.

The chain carries TRBV27 and TRBJ2-2; 10 bases are a match to TRBD1. Unmatched junction bases numbered 7, after V lost 8 bases and J lost 4 bases. CDR3 size: 15 residues. CDR1 and CDR2 from the germline V gene are MNHEY and SMNVEV (reference sequence). CDR3: CASGGQGRVTGELFF. CDR3 bases: TGTGCCAGCGGGGGACAGGGGCGGGTCACCGGGGAGCTGTTTTTT.

The table lists this clone with a count of one. The chain combines TRBV4-2 with TRBJ1-2, with D tentatively TRBD1 (6 bases). This CDR3 comprises 14 residues. CDR1 is LGHNA and CDR2 is YNFKEQ in the germline V gene. The V end lost 2 bases, the J end lost 4 bases, and 11 bases lay between the germline ends. The CDR3 region is CASSQRQDFYGYTF. For the CDR3, the DNA is TGTGCCAGCAGCCAAAGACAGGATTTCTATGGCTACACCTTC.